The T cell receptor beta chain described here comes from a study of T cell repertoires in cytomegalovirus infection. Via MiXCR, TCRdb re-called the reads, giving one row per CDR3 protein. The table has approximately 270,000 distinct CDR3 sequences, less than 25% seen once; the top ten hold around 20%. CDR3 length equals 15 residues. J lost 2 bases, V lost 10 bases, and 9 bases had no gene match. Points from the study as a whole: Within the response measured ex vivo, HLA-C-restricted CMV-specific TCR beta clonotypes were dominant. Totalled public TCR beta family frequency picked out people who carried CMV plus the relevant HLA.

In regard to this clonotype: Its cognate antigen is unknown.

This chain uses TRBV12-3 or TRBV12-4 with TRBJ2-1, with 9 bases matching TRBD2. The sequence derives from a human donor in good health (CMV status not recorded). Some clones in this sample may be carry-over from other donors' samples. The sequences come from cultured PBMCs, collected from culture after CMV antigen stimulation. The CDR3: CATRIAGAPYNEQFF. DNA for the CDR3: TGTGCCACCAGAATAGCGGGAGCACCCTACAATGAGCAGTTCTTC.